A single sample gave rise to the 2 T cell receptor beta chains below, sequenced in a study of cytomegalovirus exposure and HLA in healthy donors. PCR amplification relied on 60 Vbeta primers (plus 13 Jbeta primers). Sequenced by immunoSEQ multiplex PCR; TCRdb stores in-frame clones only, minus some. The data contain about 100,000 clones, roughly 76% of them singletons. Sequenced material: PBMCs. Receptor source: a man between 35 and 55 years old in good health and CMV-seronegative.

The chain is built from TRBV5-1 and TRBJ2-5, with D tentatively TRBD1 (5 bases). CDR1 SGHRS and CDR2 YFSETQ come from the germline V gene. Trimming cost V 0 bases and J 3 bases, with 12 bases left between them. This CDR3 is built from 15 residues. The CDR3 DNA follows: TGCGCCAGCAGCTTGGCCTTGACAGCCAAAGAGACCCAGTACTTC. Its protein product is CASSLALTAKETQYF.

The chain employs TRBV19 and TRBJ2-5; D may be TRBD2 (6 bases). CDR1 and CDR2 from the germline V gene are LNHDA and SQIVND (reference sequence). The CDR3 has 14 amino acids. V lost 4 bases and J 5 bases, leaving 14 bases between the germline ends. CDR3 in amino acids: CASSTEEGLETQYF. CDR3 bases: TGTGCCAGTAGTACGGAGGAGGGTCTGGAGACCCAGTACTTC.